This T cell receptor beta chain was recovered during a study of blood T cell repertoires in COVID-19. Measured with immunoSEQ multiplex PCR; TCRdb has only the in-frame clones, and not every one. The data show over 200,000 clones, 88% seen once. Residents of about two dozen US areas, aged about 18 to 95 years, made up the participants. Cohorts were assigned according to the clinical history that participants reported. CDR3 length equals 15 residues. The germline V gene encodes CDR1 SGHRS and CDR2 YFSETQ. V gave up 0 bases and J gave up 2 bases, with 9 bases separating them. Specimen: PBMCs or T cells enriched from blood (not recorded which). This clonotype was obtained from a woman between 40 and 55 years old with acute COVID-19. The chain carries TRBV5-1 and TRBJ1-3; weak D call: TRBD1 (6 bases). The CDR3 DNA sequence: TGCGCCAGCAGCTTGGGGACAGCTACTGGAAACACCATATATTTT. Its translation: CASSLGTATGNTIYF.